Below, 4 T cell receptor beta chains from the same sample are listed, as sequenced in a study of shared clonotypes between healthy human individuals. Only in-frame clones appear in the TCRdb table, and some are missing; sequencing was by immunoSEQ multiplex PCR. The sample lists 2 million to 2.5 million clones; over 90% were seen once. The material sequenced was naive CD4+ T cells from PBMCs. The sample's subset: CD45RA+ positively selected. The source is a man aged 18 to 30 in good health. Some clones in this sample may be carry-over from other donors' samples.

The V and J genes are TRBV5-4 and TRBJ1-1, with a weak D call TRBD1 (5 bases). Trimming cost V 0 bases and J 7 bases, with 13 bases left between them. CDR1 SGHNT and CDR2 YYREEE come from the germline V gene (reference sequence). There are 14 residues in the CDR3. In DNA, the CDR3 is TGTGCCAGCAGCTTGGAGCAGGGAAGGGGTGAAGCTTTCTTT. This encodes CASSLEQGRGEAFF.

As for this clone: The sample carries other DNA sequences with the same CDR3. J is TRBJ2-7 and V is TRBV18, with 8 bases fitting TRBD1. The V gene's germline CDR1 is KGHSH and CDR2 LQKENI. V lost 6 bases and J lost 1; bases outside the gene matches: 5. There are 14 residues in the CDR3. CDR3 amino acids: CASSSGTGSYEQYF. The CDR3 coding sequence is TGTGCCAGCTCCTCCGGGACAGGATCCTACGAGCAGTACTTC. The full variable domain, with the rest looked up from reference TRBV18 and TRBJ2-7, is NAGVMQNPRHLVRRRGQEARLRCSPMKGHSHVYWYRQLPEEGLKFMVYLQKENIIDESGMPKERFSAEFPKEGPSILRIQQVVRGDSAAYFCASSSGTGSYEQYFGPGTRLTVT.

This clone was detected only once. The chain links TRBV18 to TRBJ2-5; weak D call: TRBD1 (5 bases). The CDR3 spans 15 residues. Trimming shortened V by 1 base and J by 5 bases, and 14 bases separated the two germline ends. Germline V gene lookup returns CDR1 KGHSH and CDR2 LQKENI. The DNA of the CDR3 is TGTGCCAGCTCACCACGTACAGGTAGTTGGGAGACCCAGTACTTC. Its protein is CASSPRTGSWETQYF.

The chain links TRBV27 to TRBJ2-5; TRBD1 might be the D (6 bases). Looked up from germline, CDR1 is MNHEY and CDR2 is SMNVEV (reference sequence). CDR3 length equals 13 residues. Trimming stripped 4 bases from V and 7 bases from J, with 13 bases between. The CDR3 nucleotides are TGTGCCAGCAGTTCAGGGGCCACGGGGACCCAGTACTTC. The encoded protein is CASSSGATGTQYF.